These 5 T cell receptor beta chains were sequenced from one sample in a study of blood T cell repertoires in COVID-19. TCRdb's table, derived via immunoSEQ multiplex PCR, lists solely in-frame clones and lacks some. The data hold around 150,000 clones, with around 90% observed a single time. Material: peripheral blood. All receptors derive from a man between 60 and 75 years old with acute or convalescent COVID-19.

The chain uses TRBV5-1 and TRBJ2-3, with D possibly TRBD1 on 5 matching bases. Per germline, CDR1 SGHRS and CDR2 YFSETQ. This CDR3 has 15 residues. V lost 0 bases and J lost 4, with 12 bases in between. This CDR3 is CASSLDLGPADTQYF. CDR3 DNA: TGCGCCAGCAGCTTGGATCTGGGGCCGGCAGATACGCAGTATTTT.

The chain joins TRBV5-4 to TRBJ2-7; TRBD1 aligns across 7 bases. This CDR3 is built from 14 residues. Germline V gene lookup returns CDR1 SGHNT and CDR2 YYREEE (reference sequence). V lost 1 base to trimming and J lost 2 bases; unmatched junction nucleotides: 3. The CDR3: CASSLYGTAYEQYF. The CDR3 bases are TGTGCCAGCAGCTTGTACGGGACAGCCTACGAGCAGTACTTC. The full variable domain, its missing parts supplied by reference TRBV5-4 and TRBJ2-7, is ETGVTQSPTHLIKTRGQQVTLRCSSQSGHNTVSWYQQALGQGPQFIFQYYREEENGRGNFPPRFSGLQFPNYSSELNVNALELDDSALYLCASSLYGTAYEQYFGPGTRLTVT.

J is TRBJ1-1 and V is TRBV5-6; 12 bases align to TRBD1. Germline assignment: CDR1 SGHDT and CDR2 YYEEEE. The J segment lost 1 base and the V segment lost 3 bases, leaving 10 bases of the junction unmatched. CDR3 size: 18 residues. This chain's CDR3 is CASSWGQGAHRPNTEAFF. CDR3 in DNA: TGTGCCAGCAGCTGGGGACAGGGGGCGCACCGACCGAACACTGAAGCTTTCTTT. Full variable domain (remainder filled in from reference TRBV5-6 and TRBJ1-1): DAGVTQSPTHLIKTRGQQVTLRCSPKSGHDTVSWYQQALGQGPQFIFQYYEEEERQRGNFPDRFSGHQFPNYSSELNVNALLLGDSALYLCASSWGQGAHRPNTEAFFGQGTRLTVV.

The V gene is TRBV10-3, the J gene TRBJ1-1; D uncertain. The CDR3 is 13 amino acids. CDR1 is ENHRY, CDR2 SYGVKD, per germline. V was shortened by 4 bases and J by 1 base, with 7 bases between the two germline ends. The CDR3 spells CAISGASNTEAFF. The CDR3 region has the DNA TGTGCCATCAGTGGAGCGTCGAACACTGAAGCTTTCTTT.

V usage is TRBV6-1 and J usage is TRBJ2-7, with 8 bases fitting TRBD2. The CDR3 spans 14 residues. Unmatched junction bases numbered 2, after V lost 3 bases and J lost 1 base. CDR1 and CDR2 from the germline V gene are MNHNS and SASEGT. CDR3 DNA sequence: TGTGCCAGCAGTGAGGGACTAGGATCCTACGAGCAGTACTTC. Its translation: CASSEGLGSYEQYF.